This paragraph reports one T cell receptor beta chain. There is no known antigen for this receptor. No per-base quality is available; no much larger clone lies one base away. This entry belongs to a study of human T cells and chemical hapten exposure (dated by TCRdb to about 2021). Concerning the study at large: For sensitization, 2% DPC in acetone was applied to a 2 cm by 2 cm area of upper inner arm skin. Patients additionally received weekly therapeutic DPC doses to the scalp throughout the approximately 22-week study period. Patch testing on the upper back used Finn chambers containing 0.01% DPC, with scoring done after 6 days according to International Contact Dermatitis Research Group standards. Most of the patients in the cohort were female, and the cohort covered alopecia areata with under or over 50% scalp involvement, alopecia totalis and alopecia universalis. Libraries were pooled for sequencing, and per-sample TCR yields varied mainly because of small differences in library volumes within the pool. Peripheral blood TCR repertoire changes were tracked in vivo in alopecia patients during primary and secondary sensitization to the hapten diphenylcyclopropenone (DPC). Patient blood was sampled pre-sensitization (week 0) and at 2, 6 and about 24 weeks after DPC sensitization. About 30 alopecia patients provided blood for TCR sequencing at one to four time points (pre-sensitization, 2, 6 and 24 weeks). What the work shows at the level of the full study, not this receptor alone: DPC sensitization did not change the number of TCRs with a frequency above 1 in 1000, and there was no evidence of changes in global repertoire structure. All patients had alopecia, a presumed autoimmune disease, so their immune response might differ from that of healthy individuals. Repeated subsampling changed both the strength of the expansion versus patch-test correlation and the threshold at which that correlation became significant. Compared with pre-sensitization or healthy control sets, expanded TCRs formed significantly more large CDR3 similarity clusters, which is consistent with antigen-driven responses. Patch test score correlated positively with the number of PT1 expanded TCRs, reaching significance at thresholds 8, 16 and 32 but not at 4.

Taken with the paper, the label for time point translates to: pre-sensitization, week 0. The sample's treatment or condition label, decoded: therapeutic diphenylcyclopropenone sensitization with weekly scalp DPC. At every patch-test visit, the blood draw took place before the patch test was put on. Eligible patients were aged 18 to 70, diagnosed with alopecia, deemed suitable for DPC therapy, and excluded if pregnant. Total RNA was isolated from unfractionated whole blood collected in Tempus Blood RNA tubes. The CDR3 runs 17 residues from the cysteine to the phenylalanine. The only DNA kept is the CDR3, 51 bases in frame from the first base. Deletion took 3 bases off V and 0 bases off J, with a span of 12 bases between the germline ends. Library preparation employed RACE. Sequencing used a NextSeq 500. During library preparation, unique molecular identifiers were attached to individual cDNA molecules so that TCRs could be counted in a quantitative, reproducible way. For every blood RNA sample, sequencing covered both the TCR alpha and TCR beta chains. The source study handled its data this way. A median of around 100,000 TCRs per sample was observed, with a range of about 20,000 to 750,000. V, J and CDR3 annotation of the TCR reads was carried out using the Decombinator software suite. To make PS versus PT1 abundance plots, every sample was subsampled to the same number of TCRs (28,000). TCRs were defined as expanded if absent before sensitization and observed at least eight times at the 2-week time point. The public reads were reanalyzed by TCRdb: fastp trimming at Q25, MiXCR alignment, in-frame beta chains only. Each entry merges the rows of one CDR3 protein and shows their most common DNA and genes. The V and J calls shown here were made by TCRdb, not taken from the authors' results. This sample gives under 45,000 distinct CDR3 sequences in total; about 10% of them show up just once. Jointly, the top ten make up approximately 6.2% of the sample.

The sequence is built from TRBV12-3 or TRBV12-4 and TRBJ1-6; the D gene assignment is ambiguous. The origin of this receptor is a man in his thirties or forties with alopecia areata. Some clones in this sample may be carry-over from other donors' samples. Source: whole blood, taken in connection with sensitization to the hapten diphenylcyclopropenone (DPC). DNA sequence: TGTGCCAGCAGTTTGGCGACCAGAAGCTCCTATAATTCACCCCTCCACTTT. Translated, this gives CASSLATRSSYNSPLHF.